The T cell receptor beta chain under discussion was sequenced for a study of T cells in Graves' hyperthyroidism and ophthalmopathy (dated by TCRdb to the late 2010s). Turning to the overall study: Peripheral blood was sampled at the time of initial diagnosis, prior to any treatment. The paper reports TCR Vbeta CDR3 sequencing of approximately 130 peripheral blood samples: around 45 ophthalmopathy, some 80 hyperthyroidism and roughly 17 progressor patients. The roughly 90 discovery patients were divided at random into training and test sets in a 7:3 ratio. A discovery cohort of fewer than 110 patients, about 40 with Graves' ophthalmopathy and 57 with stable Graves' hyperthyroidism, was used to find distinguishing TCR V-J signatures. Following sampling, methimazole starting at 30 mg daily was given to hyperthyroidism patients, and high-dose intravenous methylprednisolone was given to ophthalmopathy patients. In about 6 Graves' hyperthyroidism patients, the study also compared T-cell repertoires from thyroid tissue with T-cell repertoires from blood. Prospective prediction of ophthalmopathy was tested in an independent validation cohort of fewer than 20 hyperthyroidism patients and 15 to 17 patients who later progressed to ophthalmopathy.

TCR beta CDR3 regions were amplified from RNA transcripts. The first round of RT-PCR for the TCR CDR3 was performed with the HTBI primer set and the Qiagen OneStep RT-PCR kit. Libraries were constructed in a second round of multiplex PCR, after which size selection and purification were performed. Sequencing of the libraries was done on an Illumina HiSeq2000 using paired-end 100 bp reads. The authors processed their data as follows. SOAPnuke was used to process the raw data, removing reads that contained adapters or uncalled bases, had a mean Phred below 15, or lacked an exact match to the constant primer or identifier. COPE v1.2.5 was used to merge the high-quality paired reads, and each unique nucleotide sequence was defined as a clonotype. Clonotypes were aligned to IMGT TRBV, TRBD and TRBJ reference segments using MiTCR v1.1. The analysis was restricted to V-J combinations with a frequency above 0.0001, which together covered 99% to 99.2% of the repertoires. The TCS score was defined as the ratio of F50 (clonal expansion) to E x V (chaos), calculated using BLOSUM62-based TCRdist between CDR3 peptides within each V-J. Welch's t-statistics and random forest reduced 500 to 550 V-J features to 10 to 15, which were used in a naive Bayes classifier (R e1071). TCRdb ran its own pipeline on the public reads, namely fastp trimming at Q25 and MiXCR clone calling, and kept in-frame beta chains. A single entry per CDR3 protein holds the most common genes and DNA from its merged rows. TCRdb's processing, not the authors' own work, is the source of the V and J calls. This sample holds about 420,000 distinct CDR3 sequences; approximately 14% were observed only once. Roughly 7.7% of the sample rests with the top ten.

This clonotype occurred many times. The clone's antigen remains unknown. No base quality values were provided; no much bigger clone lies one nucleotide off. The CDR3 has 15 amino acids, counting the end cysteine and phenylalanine. Just the 45-base CDR3 DNA is kept, in frame starting at base 1. Here V drops 5 bases and J drops 0 bases, and the junction holds 4 bases not matched to any gene. The germline V gene yields SGHAT for CDR1 and FQNNGV for CDR2. Overall study results and their limits: Blood samples also contained most of the expanded thyroid clonotypes (frequency above 0.001), which suggests that blood repertoires may reflect thyroid immune responses. During validation, the model predicted progression to ophthalmopathy a median of approximately 7 months ahead of onset, with roughly 65% sensitivity and around 72% specificity. A model built on a 13 V-J signature distinguished ophthalmopathy from stable hyperthyroidism, reaching 85% to 90% sensitivity and around 81% specificity in cross-validation and 80%/75% in testing. Sample size was not statistically predetermined, and blinding of investigators to group allocation was not performed.

Stable Graves' hyperthyroidism was defined as the absence of progression to ophthalmopathy over 18 months of follow-up. Hyperthyroidism patients were newly diagnosed, had a disease duration of under 2 months, and were aged 18 to 65 years. The study excluded patients with uncontrolled infections, other autoimmune diseases, pregnancy or lactation. Diagnoses were based on clinical symptoms, serum thyroxine and TRAb, thyroid ultrasound and orbital computed tomography. PBMCs were isolated from approximately 10 ml of fresh peripheral blood by Ficoll-Paque density gradient centrifugation. Trizol reagent was used to extract total RNA, and RNA quality was then checked on an Agilent 2100 Bioanalyzer.

This chain is built from TRBV11-2 and TRBJ2-3; TRBD2 agrees with 8 junctional bases. What was sequenced was blood. This sequence originates from a woman between 18 and 29 years old with Graves' hyperthyroidism. The CDR3 here reads CASSLSGESTDTQYF. The sequence in DNA is TGTGCCAGCAGCCTTAGCGGGGAAAGCACAGATACGCAGTATTTT.